This T cell receptor beta chain comes out of a study of blood T cell repertoires in COVID-19. On the study more broadly: Sources were T cells, B-cell-depleted T cells, or PBMCs; the material itself was cDNA or gDNA.

Recovery meant two consecutive negative NP/OP PCR tests, professional clearance, or resolved symptoms. Per the authors' pipeline: Amplification of reference gene primers provided the estimated nucleated cell counts. Profiled with immunoSEQ multiplex PCR; TCRdb holds only in-frame clones, not every one. V, J and clone size were drawn from that table, and D and trimming were deduced from the DNA. The sample has over 250,000 clones, about 90% seen once. The receptor comes from a woman aged 25-40 years who had recovered from COVID-19. The sequencing sample was made of PBMCs or T cells enriched from blood (not recorded which).

As DNA, the CDR3 is TGTGCCAGCAGCTGGGGACAGGGAGGCTACGAGCAGTACTTC. It translates to CASSWGQGGYEQYF. This chain connects TRBV7-2 to TRBJ2-7; 9 bases align to TRBD1. CDR1 is SGHTA and CDR2 is FQGNSA in the germline V gene. The CDR3 extends over 14 amino acids. The junction had 4 bases not matched to a gene; V was cut back by 4 bases and J by 3 bases. The variable domain in full, completed from reference TRBV7-2 and TRBJ2-7, reads GAGVSQSPSNKVTEKGKDVELRCDPISGHTALYWYRQSLGQGLEFLIYFQGNSAPDKSGLPSDRFSAERTGGSVSTLTIQRTQQEDSAVYLCASSWGQGGYEQYFGPGTRLTVT.